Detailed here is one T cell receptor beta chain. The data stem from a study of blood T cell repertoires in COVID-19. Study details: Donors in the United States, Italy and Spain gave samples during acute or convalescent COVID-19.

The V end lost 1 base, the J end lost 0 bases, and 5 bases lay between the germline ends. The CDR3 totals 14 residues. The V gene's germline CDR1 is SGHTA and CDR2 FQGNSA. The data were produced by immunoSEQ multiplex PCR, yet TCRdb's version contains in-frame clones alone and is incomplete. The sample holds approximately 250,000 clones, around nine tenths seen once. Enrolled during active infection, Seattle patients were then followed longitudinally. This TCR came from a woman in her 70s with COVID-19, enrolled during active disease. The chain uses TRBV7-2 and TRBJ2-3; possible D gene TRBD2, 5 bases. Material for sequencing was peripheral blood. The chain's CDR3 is CASSLGTSTDTQYF. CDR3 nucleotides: TGTGCCAGCAGCTTAGGGACTAGCACAGATACGCAGTATTTT.